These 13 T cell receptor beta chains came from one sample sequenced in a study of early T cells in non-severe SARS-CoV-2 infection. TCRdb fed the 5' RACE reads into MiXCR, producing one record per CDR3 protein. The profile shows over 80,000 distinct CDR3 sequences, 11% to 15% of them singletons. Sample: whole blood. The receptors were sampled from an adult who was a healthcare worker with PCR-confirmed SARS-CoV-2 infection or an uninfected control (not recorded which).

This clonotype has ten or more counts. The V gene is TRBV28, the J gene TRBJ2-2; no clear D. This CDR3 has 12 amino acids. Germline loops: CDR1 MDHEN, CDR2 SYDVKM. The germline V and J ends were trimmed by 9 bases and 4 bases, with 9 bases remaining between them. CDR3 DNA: TGTGCCAGTCCCAGTGGCACCGGGGAGCTGTTTTTT. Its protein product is CASPSGTGELFF.

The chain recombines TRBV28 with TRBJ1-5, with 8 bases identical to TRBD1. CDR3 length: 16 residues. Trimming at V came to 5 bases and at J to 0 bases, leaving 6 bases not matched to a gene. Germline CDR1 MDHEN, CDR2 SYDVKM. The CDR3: CASSQRTGYSNQPQHF. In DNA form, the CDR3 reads TGTGCCAGCAGTCAACGGACAGGGTATAGCAATCAGCCCCAGCATTTT.

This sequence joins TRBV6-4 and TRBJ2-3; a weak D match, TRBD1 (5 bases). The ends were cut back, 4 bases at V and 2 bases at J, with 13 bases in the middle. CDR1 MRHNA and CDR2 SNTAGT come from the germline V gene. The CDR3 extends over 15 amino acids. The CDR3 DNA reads TGTGCCAGCAGTGTATCGCGTGGGGCCACAGATACGCAGTATTTT. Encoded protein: CASSVSRGATDTQYF.

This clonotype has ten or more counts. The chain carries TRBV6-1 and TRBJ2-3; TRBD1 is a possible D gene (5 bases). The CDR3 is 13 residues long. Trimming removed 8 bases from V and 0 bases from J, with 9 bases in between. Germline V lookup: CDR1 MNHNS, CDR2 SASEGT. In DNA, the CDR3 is TGTGCCAGCCAGACAGCTAGCACAGATACGCAGTATTTT. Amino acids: CASQTASTDTQYF.

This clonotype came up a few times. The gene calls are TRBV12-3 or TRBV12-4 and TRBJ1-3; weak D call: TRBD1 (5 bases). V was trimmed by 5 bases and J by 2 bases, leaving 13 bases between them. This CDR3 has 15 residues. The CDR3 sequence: CASSPAGGPGNTIYF. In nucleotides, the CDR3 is TGTGCCAGCAGTCCAGCGGGGGGACCTGGAAACACCATATATTTT.

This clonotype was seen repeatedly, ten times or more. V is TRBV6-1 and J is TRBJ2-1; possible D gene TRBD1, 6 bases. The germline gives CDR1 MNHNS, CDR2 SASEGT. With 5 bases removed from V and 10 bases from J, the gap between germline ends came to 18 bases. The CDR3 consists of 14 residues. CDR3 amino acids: CASSTIQGGTEQFF. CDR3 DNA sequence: TGTGCCAGCAGTACAATACAGGGTGGAACCGAGCAGTTCTTC.

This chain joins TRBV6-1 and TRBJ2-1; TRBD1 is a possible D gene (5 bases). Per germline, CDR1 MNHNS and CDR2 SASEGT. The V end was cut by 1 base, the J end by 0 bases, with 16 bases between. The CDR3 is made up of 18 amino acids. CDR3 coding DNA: TGTGCCAGCAGTGAAGTTTGGGGCCCTGCCTTCTCCTACAATGAGCAGTTCTTC. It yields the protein CASSEVWGPAFSYNEQFF.

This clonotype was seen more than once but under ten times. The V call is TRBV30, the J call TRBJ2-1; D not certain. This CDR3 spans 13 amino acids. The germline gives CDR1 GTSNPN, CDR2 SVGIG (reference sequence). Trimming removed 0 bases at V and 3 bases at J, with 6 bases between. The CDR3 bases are TGTGCCTGGAGTGTAGCGAACTACAATGAGCAGTTCTTC. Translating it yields CAWSVANYNEQFF.

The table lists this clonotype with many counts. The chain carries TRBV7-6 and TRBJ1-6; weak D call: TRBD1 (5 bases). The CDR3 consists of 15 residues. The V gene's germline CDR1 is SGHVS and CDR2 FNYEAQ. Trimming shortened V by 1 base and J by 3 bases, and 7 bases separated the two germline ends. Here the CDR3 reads CASSLEGNYNSPLHF. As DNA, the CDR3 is TGTGCCAGCAGCTTAGAGGGGAACTATAATTCACCCCTCCACTTT.

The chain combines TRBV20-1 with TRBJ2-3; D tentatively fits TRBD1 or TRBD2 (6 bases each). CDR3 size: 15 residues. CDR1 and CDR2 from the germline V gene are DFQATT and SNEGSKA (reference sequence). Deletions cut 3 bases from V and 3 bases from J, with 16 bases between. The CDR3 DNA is TGCAGTGCTAGTGGGGGGCTAAGTGGGACAGATACGCAGTATTTT. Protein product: CSASGGLSGTDTQYF.

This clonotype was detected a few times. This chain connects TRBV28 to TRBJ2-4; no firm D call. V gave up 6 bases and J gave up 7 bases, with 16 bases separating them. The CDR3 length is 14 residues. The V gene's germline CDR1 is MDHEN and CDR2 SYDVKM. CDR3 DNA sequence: TGTGCCAGCAGCCCCCCGGTAGGCGCGAACATTCAGTACTTC. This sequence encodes CASSPPVGANIQYF.

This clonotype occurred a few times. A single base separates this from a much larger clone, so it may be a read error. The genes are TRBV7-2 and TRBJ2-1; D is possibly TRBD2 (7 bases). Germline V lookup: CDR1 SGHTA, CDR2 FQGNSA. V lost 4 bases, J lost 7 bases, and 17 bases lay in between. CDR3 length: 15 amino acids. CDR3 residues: CASSSVGGAQNEQFF. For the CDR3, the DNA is TGTGCCAGCAGCTCGGTGGGGGGGGCCCAAAATGAGCAGTTCTTC.

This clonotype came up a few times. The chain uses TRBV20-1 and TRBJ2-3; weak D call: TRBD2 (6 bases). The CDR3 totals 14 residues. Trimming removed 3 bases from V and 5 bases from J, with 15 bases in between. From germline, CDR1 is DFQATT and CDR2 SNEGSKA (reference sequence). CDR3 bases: TGCAGTGCTAGGCCCGGGCCGGGGGTAGATACGCAGTATTTT. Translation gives CSARPGPGVDTQYF.